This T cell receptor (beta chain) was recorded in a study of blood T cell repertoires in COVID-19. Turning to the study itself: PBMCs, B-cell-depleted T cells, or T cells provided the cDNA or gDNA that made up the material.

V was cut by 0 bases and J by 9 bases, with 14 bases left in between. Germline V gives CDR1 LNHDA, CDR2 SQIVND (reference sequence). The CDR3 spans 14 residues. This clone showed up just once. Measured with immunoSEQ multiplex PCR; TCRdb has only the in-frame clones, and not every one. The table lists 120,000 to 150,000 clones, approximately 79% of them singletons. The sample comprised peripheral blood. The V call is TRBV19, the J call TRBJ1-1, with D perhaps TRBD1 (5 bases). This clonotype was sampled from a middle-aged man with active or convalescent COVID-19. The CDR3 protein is CASSIDPVGGKAFF. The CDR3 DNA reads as TGTGCCAGTAGTATAGACCCCGTCGGGGGTAAAGCTTTCTTT.